The following is a TCR beta chain sequence with its context. Its cognate antigen has yet to be identified. No much larger clonotype is one base removed from it; base qualities were not supplied. Spanning cysteine to phenylalanine, the CDR3 consists of 15 amino acids. CDR3 DNA is the only sequence kept; it has 45 bases, read in frame from the first base. V ends up 5 bases short and J 6 bases short, with an unmatched junction base count of 11. CDR1 and CDR2 (SGHVS, FQNEAQ) derive from the germline V gene. TCRbeta CDR3 regions were amplified from genomic DNA using the immunoSEQ Assay, a bias-controlled multiplex PCR. The original methods were these. The number of nucleated cells in each sample was estimated from the amplification of reference gene primers within the assay. Sequence reads were collapsed and filtered to measure the absolute abundance of every unique TCRbeta CDR3 rearrangement. For each sample, productive Simpson clonality was calculated as the square root of Simpson's diversity index across productive rearrangements. This is the immuneACCESS table as TCRdb keeps it, with only in-frame sequences that have V and J called. A part of the clones is gone; compared with another copy, unresolved V genes explain less than half, and the rest is unexplained. The V and J calls and clone size were taken over from that table, and D and trimming were inferred from the DNA. The table for this sample lists about 68,000 clones; roughly 89% of them were counted only once. Roughly 7.6% of the sample rests with the top ten.

This entry comes from a study of blood T cell repertoires in COVID-19 (TCRdb year 2020). General notes on the study: The collaborator samples originated in the United States, Italy and Spain and spanned the acute and convalescent phases of COVID-19. The material from the prospective study consisted of cDNA or gDNA derived from T cells, B-cell-depleted T cells, or PBMCs. The dataset comprised deeply sampled blood TCRbeta repertoires from subjects exposed to, actively infected with, or recovered from COVID-19. Samples were obtained from the ongoing ImmuneRACE study (first 160 participants) and from 950 to 1,500 subjects provided by 6 global collaborators. Where available, HLA class I and class II types were obtained from metadata supplied by the sample provider rather than from assay-based typing. The repertoires were released in a freely available public database meant as a resource for research on the immune response to SARS-CoV-2. Sample metadata almost always included a de-identified subject ID, COVID-19 status, age in years and sex. The research as a whole found: Clinical and demographic metadata were provided uncurated, with the amount varying by source and participant.

Whole blood was collected in K2EDTA tubes by collaborating institutions according to the institutions' own protocols. For TCRbeta analysis, collaborators shipped samples in one of three forms: frozen whole blood, isolated PBMCs, or DNA extracted from either of those sample types. This sequence was found in a man in his fifties or sixties with active COVID-19. Sequencing used peripheral blood. Recombination connected TRBV7-8 to TRBJ1-2, with 8 junctional bases fitting TRBD1. The DNA sequence is TGTGCCAGCAGCACGGGGACAGGACTCGGCCATGGCTACACCTTC. The encoded protein is CASSTGTGLGHGYTF. The entire variable domain, with the stretches around the CDR3 drawn from the reference TRBV7-8 and TRBJ1-2 proteins, is GAGVSQSPRYKVAKRGQDVALRCDPISGHVSLFWYQQALGQGPEFLTYFQNEAQLDKSGLPSDRFFAERPEGSVSTLKIQRTQQEDSAVYLCASSTGTGLGHGYTFGSGTRLTVV.